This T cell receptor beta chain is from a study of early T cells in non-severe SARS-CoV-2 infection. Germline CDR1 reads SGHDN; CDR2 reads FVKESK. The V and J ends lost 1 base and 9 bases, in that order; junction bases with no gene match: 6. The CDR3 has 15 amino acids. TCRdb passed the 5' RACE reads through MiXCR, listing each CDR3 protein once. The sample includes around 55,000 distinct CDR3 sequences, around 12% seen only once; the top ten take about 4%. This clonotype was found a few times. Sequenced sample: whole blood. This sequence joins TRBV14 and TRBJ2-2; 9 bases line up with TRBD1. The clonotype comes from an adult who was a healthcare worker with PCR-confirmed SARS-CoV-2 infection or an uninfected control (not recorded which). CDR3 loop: CASSQAGTGRRELFF. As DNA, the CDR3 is TGTGCCAGCAGCCAAGCTGGGACAGGGAGGCGGGAGCTGTTTTTT.